These 12 T cell receptor beta chains were sequenced from one sample in a study of shared clonotypes between healthy human individuals. The protocol was immunoSEQ multiplex PCR, while the TCRdb copy is restricted to in-frame clones and leaves out a portion. Among 400,000 or so clones, roughly 96% were seen once, and the ten largest hold 0.32%. The sample taken for sequencing was memory CD8+ T cells sorted from blood. Stated subset: CD45RO+ cells pooled with CCR7-negative TemRA cells. The receptors were sampled from a man between 25 and 39 years old in good health.

The chain combines TRBV27 with TRBJ2-7; D is uncertain. The ends were cut back, 8 bases at V and 5 bases at J, with 16 bases in the middle. This CDR3 has 13 amino acids. Germline values: CDR1 MNHEY, CDR2 SMNVEV (reference sequence). CDR3 nucleotides: TGTGCCAGCTGGGCAGGCCATCAACACGAGCAGTACTTC. Translated: CASWAGHQHEQYF.

The V gene is TRBV10-3, the J gene TRBJ2-5, with TRBD2 matching 9 bases. The CDR3 runs 16 residues. The ends lost 0 bases at V and 0 bases at J; junction bases unmatched: 2. Germline-derived CDR1 and CDR2 are ENHRY and SYGVKD. The DNA of the CDR3 is TGTGCCATCAGTGAGTCGACTAGCGGAAACCAAGAGACCCAGTACTTC. Residues: CAISESTSGNQETQYF.

This chain connects TRBV6-5 to TRBJ2-5, with 11 bases matching TRBD2. V lost 4 bases, J lost 2 bases, and 0 bases stayed unmatched. The germline V gene encodes CDR1 MNHEY and CDR2 SVGAGI. This CDR3 is 14 amino acids long. The CDR3 DNA is TGTGCCAGCAGTTGGACTAGCGGGCAAGAGACCCAGTACTTC. As protein: CASSWTSGQETQYF.

This clone is a singleton in its sample. The V gene is TRBV5-6, the J gene TRBJ2-7; 8 positions agree with TRBD2. This CDR3 comprises 15 residues. The germline V gene encodes CDR1 SGHDT and CDR2 YYEEEE. Trimming cost V 5 bases and J 2 bases; bases outside gene matches: 9. DNA of the CDR3: TGTGCCAGCAGGGAATCTAGCGGGTACCCCTACGAGCAGTACTTC. Amino acids: CASRESSGYPYEQYF.

The chain couples TRBV6-4 to TRBJ2-7, with 12 bases matching TRBD2. V lost 3 bases and J lost 7; bases outside the gene matches: 7. CDR1 and CDR2 from the germline V gene are MRHNA and SNTAGT. The CDR3 spans 15 residues. This CDR3 is CASSEPSGRVEEQYF. Written as DNA, the CDR3 is TGTGCCAGCAGTGAGCCTAGCGGGAGGGTTGAGGAGCAGTACTTC.

V gene TRBV6-1 combines with J gene TRBJ2-6; tentative D call: TRBD2 (6 bases). This CDR3 has 15 residues. Trimming removed 7 bases at V and 0 bases at J, with 10 bases between. Germline values: CDR1 MNHNS, CDR2 SASEGT. CDR3 residues: CASNAGTSGANVLTF. The CDR3 DNA reads TGTGCCAGCAATGCGGGGACCTCTGGGGCCAACGTCCTGACTTTC.

The chain recombines TRBV5-4 with TRBJ1-1; no clear D. Germline loops: CDR1 SGHNT, CDR2 YYREEE (reference sequence). This CDR3 has 14 residues. Trimming cost V 1 base and J 2 bases, with 9 bases left between them. The CDR3: CASSLRSQNTEAFF. CDR3 nucleotides: TGTGCCAGCAGCTTGAGATCTCAAAACACTGAAGCTTTCTTT.

The rearrangement uses TRBV5-1 and TRBJ2-3; D is possibly TRBD2 (6 bases). Germline assignment: CDR1 SGHRS and CDR2 YFSETQ. This CDR3 has 17 amino acids. Trimming pared 2 bases from V and 8 bases from J, leaving 24 bases between. The CDR3 nucleotides read TGCGCCAGCAGCTTATCGGGAGTCGGGAGTTTGTCACCTACGCAGTATTTT. This sequence encodes CASSLSGVGSLSPTQYF.

About this clone itself: One junction end disagrees with the germline gene, perhaps due to a read error. The chain employs TRBV19 and TRBJ1-1; D possibly corresponds to TRBD1 (6 bases). CDR1 and CDR2 from the germline V gene are LNHDA and SQIVND (reference sequence). CDR3 length equals 15 residues. The CDR3, as DNA: TGTGCCAGTACTATACCCAACAGGGACCGGACTGAAGCTTTCTTT. Amino acids: CASTIPNRDRTEAFF.

The chain couples TRBV27 to TRBJ2-7; 12 nucleotides match TRBD2. This CDR3 spans 18 amino acids. V shed 4 bases and J 0 bases; nucleotides not matched to a gene: 10. In germline, CDR1 is MNHEY, CDR2 SMNVEV (reference sequence). This CDR3 reads CASSSYPGLAGSSYEQYF. CDR3 bases: TGTGCCAGCAGTTCCTACCCAGGACTAGCGGGGAGCTCCTACGAGCAGTACTTC.

V usage is TRBV2 and J usage is TRBJ1-2; no clear D gene. Trimming pared 9 bases from V and 0 bases from J, leaving 11 bases between. The CDR3 is 13 amino acids. Germline V gives CDR1 SNHLY, CDR2 FYNNEI. The CDR3 sequence: CASGSIPNYGYTF. The CDR3 DNA sequence: TGTGCCAGTGGGAGCATACCTAACTATGGCTACACCTTC.

The chain couples TRBV9 to TRBJ2-1, with TRBD2 as a possible D gene (5 bases). Germline V gene sequence: CDR1 SGDLS, CDR2 YYNGEE. The V and J ends lost 0 bases and 0 bases respectively, with 10 bases between them. The CDR3 is 16 residues long. The CDR3 reads CASSVAPRGSYNEQFF. In nucleotides, the CDR3 is TGTGCCAGCAGCGTAGCCCCCCGGGGCTCCTACAATGAGCAGTTCTTC.